A selection of T cell receptor beta chains follows, all from one sample in a study of blood T cell repertoires in COVID-19. The repertoire was sequenced with immunoSEQ multiplex PCR; TCRdb's copy has only in-frame clones and lacks some. Of more than 100,000 clones listed, about 86% are singletons. The sequencing input was peripheral blood. Receptors originate from a woman aged 45-65 years with acute or convalescent COVID-19. The CDR3 runs from the conserved cysteine through the conserved F or W. The order of the fields is J gene, V gene, D gene, clone size, CDR3 protein, CDR3 DNA. A D gene is named only where the DNA matches it firmly. A clone size is listed for some rows: how often the clone was seen (once, few, many), or a class if it is expanded.

TRBJ2-7 TRBV6-5 TRBD1 NA CASTTGSPYEQYF TGTGCCAGCACGACAGGGTCACCCTACGAGCAGTACTTC
TRBJ1-3 TRBV10-3 NA NA CAIEGETSGNTIYF TGTGCCATCGAGGGAGAGACCTCTGGAAACACCATATATTTT
TRBJ2-7 TRBV10-1 TRBD2 NA CASVSGGPYEQYF TGCGCCAGCGTTAGCGGGGGTCCTTACGAGCAGTACTTC
TRBJ1-5 TRBV19 NA NA CASSLLGEGDNQPQHF TGTGCCAGTAGCCTCCTTGGGGAGGGAGATAATCAGCCCCAGCATTTT
TRBJ1-2 TRBV4-1 NA NA CASSQDLGYTF TGCGCCAGCAGCCAAGACCTAGGCTACACCTTC
TRBJ2-3 TRBV24-1 NA NA CATSDPGGHTQYF TGTGCCACCAGTGACCCCGGGGGACATACGCAGTATTTT
TRBJ1-5 TRBV1 NA NA CTSSQRRQGATHSNQPQHF TGCACCAGCAGCCAACGCAGACAGGGGGCTACACATAGCAATCAGCCCCAGCATTTT
TRBJ2-2 TRBV19 NA NA CASRWGRDTGELFF TGTGCCAGTAGGTGGGGGCGCGACACCGGGGAGCTGTTTTTT
TRBJ1-1 TRBV4-1 NA NA CATGPAGASDTEAFF TGCGCCACCGGGCCTGCGGGGGCTTCCGACACTGAAGCTTTCTTT
TRBJ1-5 TRBV19 TRBD1 NA CASSIDQGASNQPQHF TGTGCCAGTAGTATAGATCAGGGGGCTAGCAATCAGCCCCAGCATTTT
TRBJ1-2 TRBV28 TRBD1 NA CASREQGWVYGYTF TGTGCCAGTCGTGAACAGGGGTGGGTCTATGGCTACACCTTC
TRBJ1-5 TRBV19 TRBD1 NA CASSKVGAGGWHQPQHF TGTGCCAGTAGTAAAGTTGGGGCAGGGGGATGGCATCAGCCCCAGCATTTT
TRBJ1-4 TRBV28 NA NA CASSLSNEKLFF TGTGCCAGCAGTTTAAGCAATGAAAAACTGTTTTTT
TRBJ1-6 TRBV19 TRBD1 NA CASSIDRGNSPLHF TGTGCCAGTAGTATCGACAGGGGTAATTCACCCCTCCACTTT
TRBJ2-3 TRBV10-3 NA NA CAIRDSSTDTQYF TGTGCCATCAGGGACAGTTCCACAGATACGCAGTATTTT
TRBJ1-1 TRBV10-2 NA NA CASSLRRDGGTEAFF TGCGCCAGCAGCCTAAGGCGAGATGGAGGCACTGAAGCTTTCTTT
TRBJ1-5 TRBV2 TRBD1 few CASSEATGRQPQHF TGTGCCAGCAGTGAAGCGACAGGGAGACAGCCCCAGCATTTT
TRBJ1-6 TRBV5-1 NA NA CASSLEGRATLHF TGCGCCAGCAGCTTGGAGGGCAGGGCTACCCTCCACTTT
TRBJ1-2 TRBV24-1 NA NA CATSDPGTRHGYTF TGTGCCACCAGTGACCCCGGGACACGACATGGCTACACCTTC
TRBJ1-2 TRBV30 TRBD1 NA CAWALGQGPYGYTF TGTGCCTGGGCCCTGGGACAGGGTCCTTATGGCTACACCTTC
TRBJ2-6 TRBV21-1 NA NA CASSRPGQGSVGANVLTF TGTGCCAGCAGCAGGCCGGGACAGGGTTCGGTCGGGGCCAACGTCCTGACTTTC
TRBJ1-2 TRBV27 NA NA CASKRDNANYGYTF TGTGCCAGTAAGCGGGACAACGCTAACTATGGCTACACCTTC
TRBJ2-4 TRBV6-5 NA NA CASSSRPGAKNIQYF TGTGCCAGCAGCTCCCGCCCGGGAGCCAAAAACATTCAGTACTTC
TRBJ2-2 TRBV5-1 NA NA CASSLRTGSSGELFF TGCGCCAGCAGCTTAAGAACAGGGTCGTCCGGGGAGCTGTTTTTT
TRBJ2-4 TRBV6-5 NA NA CASSPAGENIQYF TGTGCCAGCAGCCCCGCAGGGGAAAACATTCAGTACTTC
TRBJ1-6 TRBV27 TRBD1 NA CASSWVGQGDSPLHF TGTGCCAGCAGTTGGGTCGGACAGGGTGATTCACCCCTCCACTTT
TRBJ2-7 TRBV30 NA once CAWNPGGKEQYF TGTGCCTGGAACCCGGGCGGGAAAGAGCAGTACTTC
TRBJ1-1 TRBV6-4 NA NA CASRWVREPMNTEAFF TGTGCCAGCAGGTGGGTACGGGAACCAATGAACACTGAAGCTTTCTTT
TRBJ2-1 TRBV6-1 TRBD2 NA CASSVERGSSYNEQFF TGTGCCAGCAGTGTGGAGCGGGGGAGCTCCTACAATGAGCAGTTCTTC
TRBJ2-7 TRBV2 TRBD1 NA CASCRGSSYEQYF TGTGCCAGCTGCAGGGGGTCATCCTACGAGCAGTACTTC
TRBJ1-3 TRBV7-9 TRBD1 NA CASSEVGQGGNTIYF TGTGCCAGCAGCGAAGTGGGACAGGGAGGAAACACCATATATTTT
TRBJ2-1 TRBV5-1 TRBD2 NA CASSASGGAFNNEQFF TGCGCCAGCAGCGCTAGCGGGGGAGCTTTCAACAATGAGCAGTTCTTC
TRBJ2-3 TRBV7-6 TRBD2 once CASSLGPSGGASDTQYF TGTGCCAGCAGCTTAGGGCCTAGCGGGGGGGCCTCAGATACGCAGTATTTT
TRBJ1-4 TRBV5-1 NA NA CASSLGQANEKLFF TGCGCCAGCAGCTTGGGGCAGGCAAATGAAAAACTGTTTTTT
TRBJ1-2 TRBV18 NA NA CASSGQPNYGYTF TGTGCCAGCTCAGGACAGCCTAACTATGGCTACACCTTC
TRBJ1-5 TRBV15 TRBD1 NA CATSRPGGGNQPQHF TGTGCCACCAGCAGGCCAGGGGGCGGCAATCAGCCCCAGCATTTT
TRBJ2-5 TRBV3-1/TRBV3-2 TRBD2 NA CASNRGGRGGETQYF TGTGCCAGCAACCGGGGGGGCAGGGGAGGAGAGACCCAGTACTTC
TRBJ1-5 TRBV19 TRBD1 NA CASRPGQGDQPQHF TGTGCCAGTAGACCGGGACAGGGGGATCAGCCCCAGCATTTT
TRBJ1-2 TRBV28 NA NA CASSRGASYGYTF TGTGCCAGCAGTCGGGGGGCGAGCTATGGCTACACCTTC
TRBJ1-5 TRBV6-5 NA NA CASSPDKYSNQPQHF TGTGCCAGCAGCCCAGACAAGTATAGCAATCAGCCCCAGCATTTT